The present TCR beta chain was sequenced within a study of blood T cell repertoires in COVID-19 (dated by TCRdb to 2020 to 2021). About the study as a whole: Samples from collaborators originated in the United States, Italy and Spain and spanned both the acute and convalescent phases of COVID-19. The repertoires were released in a freely available public database intended as a resource for research on the immune response to SARS-CoV-2. Where HLA class I and class II types were available, the types were taken from metadata supplied by the sample provider, not from assay-based typing. Deeply sampled blood TCRbeta repertoires from subjects exposed to, actively infected with, or recovered from COVID-19 were included in the dataset. The prospective study material was composed of cDNA or gDNA derived from T cells, B-cell-depleted T cells, or PBMCs. The samples were drawn from two sources: the first 160 participants of the ongoing ImmuneRACE study, and some 1,300 subjects contributed by 6 global collaborators. Sample metadata almost always included a de-identified subject ID, COVID-19 status, age in years and sex. Paper-wide results and their limitations: The amount of clinical and demographic metadata varied by source and participant and was provided uncurated.

One collaborating source in Seattle enrolled patients while the patients were actively infected and followed the patients over time throughout the course of disease. The collaborating institutions used their own protocols to collect whole blood in K2EDTA tubes. For TCRbeta analysis, collaborators shipped samples in one of three forms: frozen whole blood, isolated PBMCs, or DNA extracted from either of those sample types. From the germline V gene (reference sequence), CDR1 is MNHEY and CDR2 is SMNVEV. The cysteine opens and the phenylalanine closes a CDR3 of 13 amino acids. Only the CDR3 DNA stays, 39 bases, in frame from base 1. V and J lose 3 bases and 5 bases, and a span of 8 bases separates them. This clone was counted between two and nine times. The antigen this receptor binds is unknown. Base-call qualities are not available, and no considerably larger clone is one nucleotide away. The immunoSEQ Assay, a bias-controlled multiplex PCR, was used to amplify TCRbeta CDR3 regions from genomic DNA. The study's own analysis went as follows. Nucleated cell counts per sample were estimated from amplification of reference gene primers within the assay. Sequence reads were collapsed and filtered to measure the absolute abundance of every unique TCRbeta CDR3 rearrangement. Productive Simpson clonality was computed per sample as the square root of Simpson's diversity index over productive rearrangements. The immuneACCESS repertoire file appears here via TCRdb, limited to in-frame rearrangements. These files lack a portion of the clones; in checked studies, under half of the deficit traces to unresolved V genes, and the cause of the others is not known. V and J calls and clone size are those listed in that table; D and trimming were worked out from the DNA. Across this sample there are 150,000 to 200,000 clones, with about 87% seen only once. The ten top clones hold approximately 12% of the sample.

Sequencing was performed on peripheral blood. This sequence was found in a woman between 65 and 79 years old with COVID-19, enrolled during active disease. The chain is encoded by TRBV27 joined to TRBJ1-5; matching of 6 bases hints at TRBD1 as the D gene. CDR3 loop: CASSLGAYQPQHF. The DNA is as follows: TGTGCCAGCAGTTTGGGGGCCTATCAGCCCCAGCATTTT.